The 28 T cell receptor beta chains given below trace back to one sample, sequenced in a study of CD8+ T cells in alopecia areata. cDNA reverse transcribed from extracted RNA served as the sequencing template. Clones were sequenced by immunoSEQ multiplex PCR, and TCRdb holds only the in-frame ones, with some missing. Seen here are some 130,000 clones, around 58% observed once, and the top ten hold 5% to 7.5%. The input for sequencing was CD4+ T cells sorted from blood, taken at week 0. These TCRs come from a human donor with alopecia areata.

V and J are TRBV29-1 and TRBJ1-5; D call uncertain. V was trimmed by 8 bases and J by 2 bases, leaving 16 bases between them. CDR3 size: 14 residues. CDR1 is SQVTM and CDR2 is ANQGSEA in the germline V gene. The CDR3 nucleotides are TGCAGCTATCAAGAAACCCCCGGCAATCAGCCCCAGCATTTT. This sequence encodes CSYQETPGNQPQHF.

This rearrangement joins TRBV6-6 to TRBJ1-5; D might be TRBD1 (6 bases). Germline lookup yields CDR1 MNHNY and CDR2 SVGAGI (reference sequence). The CDR3 runs to 12 residues. Trimming pared 11 bases from V and 5 bases from J, leaving 13 bases between. The CDR3 protein is CAVAGADQPQHF. As DNA, the CDR3 is TGTGCCGTTGCAGGGGCCGATCAGCCCCAGCATTTT.

This clone was seen only a few times. This chain connects TRBV25-1 to TRBJ1-3; D may be TRBD1 (6 bases). From germline, CDR1 is MGHDK and CDR2 SYGVNS. Trimming cost V 1 base and J 0 bases, with 10 bases left between them. The CDR3 sequence is 16 residues long. CDR3 coding DNA: TGTGCCAGCAGTGAATGGCAGGGGAGCTCTGGAAACACCATATATTTT. This sequence encodes CASSEWQGSSGNTIYF.

CDR3 nucleotide sequence: TGTGCCTGGACTCGACAGGCCACTGAAGCTTTCTTT. This gives the protein CAWTRQATEAFF. V and J are TRBV30 and TRBJ1-1; D may be TRBD1 (6 bases). Germline CDR1 GTSNPN, CDR2 SVGIG (reference sequence). Trimming removed 4 bases from V and 4 bases from J, with 10 bases in between. This CDR3 has 12 amino acids.

This clone was detected only a few times. The chain couples TRBV19 to TRBJ1-2, with D uncertain. Trimming removed 3 bases from V and 4 bases from J, with 6 bases in between. The CDR3 runs to 12 residues. Germline CDR1 LNHDA, CDR2 SQIVND (reference sequence). Here the CDR3 DNA reads TGTGCCAGTAGTATGGACGTCTATGGCTACACCTTC. Translation: CASSMDVYGYTF.

CDR3 amino acids: CSVDRYTEAFF. CDR3 bases: TGCAGCGTGGACAGATACACTGAAGCTTTCTTT. The V and J genes are TRBV29-1 and TRBJ1-1, with D possibly matching TRBD1 (6 bases). V was shortened by 6 bases and J by 3 bases, with 8 bases between the two germline ends. The length of the CDR3 is 11 residues. Germline V lookup: CDR1 SQVTM, CDR2 ANQGSEA.

The rearrangement uses TRBV2 and TRBJ1-2; D is unresolved. CDR3 size: 11 residues. CDR1 SNHLY and CDR2 FYNNEI come from the germline V gene. The V and J ends lost 4 bases and 8 bases respectively, with 8 bases between them. The CDR3 reads CASSVLSGYTF. CDR3 in DNA: TGTGCCAGCAGTGTACTCTCCGGCTACACCTTC.

About this clone: Other DNA sequences in the sample encode the same CDR3. The chain is built from TRBV14 and TRBJ1-6; D remains ambiguous. Trimming cost V 4 bases and J 6 bases, with 7 bases left between them. Germline CDR1 SGHDN, CDR2 FVKESK. The CDR3 is 13 amino acids. The CDR3 DNA reads TGTGCCAGCAGCCCCAGGACTAATTCACCCCTCCACTTT. The encoded protein is CASSPRTNSPLHF.

The chain carries TRBV5-1 and TRBJ1-2; no definite D call. V lost 1 base to trimming and J lost 6 bases, with 13 bases between them. Looked up from germline, CDR1 is SGHRS and CDR2 is YFSETQ. The CDR3 covers 14 residues. CDR3 DNA sequence: TGCGCCAGCAGCTTGCGTCCTCTCGGAGATGGCTACACCTTC. This gives the protein CASSLRPLGDGYTF.

The V call is TRBV7-2, the J call TRBJ2-7; D unclear. The V gene lost 5 bases and the J gene lost 8 bases, with 13 bases spanning the gap. Germline lookup yields CDR1 SGHTA and CDR2 FQGNSA. The CDR3 runs to 12 residues. The CDR3 DNA reads as TGTGCCAGCAGCCCCAACTCGGCCCAGCAGTACTTC. Its protein product is CASSPNSAQQYF.

The chain has TRBV30 and TRBJ1-5; D is undetermined. The ends were cut back, 0 bases at V and 9 bases at J, with 15 bases in the middle. Germline-derived CDR1 and CDR2 are GTSNPN and SVGIG (reference sequence). The CDR3 consists of 14 residues. The CDR3 protein is CAWSVYPGLRPQHF. The CDR3 nucleotides are TGTGCCTGGAGTGTATATCCAGGCCTTCGGCCCCAGCATTTT.

There are a few counts of this clone. The V call is TRBV6-5, the J call TRBJ2-7; 7 nucleotides line up with TRBD1. Losses at the gene ends were 5 bases for V and 5 bases for J; bases not matched to a gene: 9. Germline V gives CDR1 MNHEY, CDR2 SVGAGI. The CDR3 totals 14 residues. The CDR3 DNA reads as TGTGCCAGCAGTCGCCTAACAGGGGTCCACGAGCAGTACTTC. Its protein product is CASSRLTGVHEQYF.

The J gene is TRBJ2-4, the V gene TRBV18, with D perhaps matching TRBD1 (5 bases). With 3 bases removed from V and 0 bases from J, the gap between germline ends came to 6 bases. Germline values: CDR1 KGHSH, CDR2 LQKENI. The CDR3 spans 14 residues. CDR3 DNA: TGTGCCAGCTCACCGGACATAGCCAAAAACATTCAGTACTTC. Its translation is CASSPDIAKNIQYF.

The chain employs TRBV2 and TRBJ2-1; TRBD2 agrees at 11 bases. Germline V CDR1 and CDR2: SNHLY, FYNNEI. This CDR3 is 14 amino acids long. With V trimmed by 6 bases and J by 9 bases, 7 bases remained unmatched. CDR3 nucleotide sequence: TGTGCCAGCAGCCCCCTTGGACTAGCGGGTGAGCAGTTCTTC. It encodes CASSPLGLAGEQFF.

This clone was seen once. This chain connects TRBV20-1 to TRBJ1-2; D is unclear. V was pared by 5 bases and J by 4 bases, with 5 bases between. There are 10 residues in the CDR3. The germline V gene has CDR1 DFQATT and CDR2 SNEGSKA (reference sequence). CDR3 in amino acids: CSAQAYGYTF. The CDR3, as DNA: TGCAGTGCTCAGGCCTATGGCTACACCTTC.

J is TRBJ2-7 and V is TRBV5-1, with D maybe TRBD1 (5 bases). Germline CDR1 is SGHRS and CDR2 is YFSETQ. V gave up 0 bases and J gave up 6 bases, with 16 bases separating them. The CDR3 runs 15 residues. The CDR3 loop reads CASSLEATASREQYF. CDR3 bases: TGCGCCAGCAGCTTGGAGGCGACAGCCTCCCGCGAGCAGTACTTC. The full variable domain, with the rest looked up from reference TRBV5-1 and TRBJ2-7, is KAGVTQTPRYLIKTRGQQVTLSCSPISGHRSVSWYQQTPGQGLQFLFEYFSETQRNKGNFPGRFSGRQFSNSRSEMNVSTLELGDSALYLCASSLEATASREQYFGPGTRLTVT.

This rearrangement joins TRBV29-1 to TRBJ1-1; 7 positions match TRBD1. Unmatched junction bases numbered 3, after V lost 6 bases and J lost 2 bases. CDR1 is SQVTM and CDR2 is ANQGSEA in the germline V gene. This CDR3 has 12 residues. The CDR3 protein is CSVRQGNTEAFF. CDR3 DNA: TGCAGCGTAAGACAGGGAAACACTGAAGCTTTCTTT.

This clone was detected only once. The genes are TRBV30 and TRBJ1-5; 7 bases align to TRBD1. The germline V gene has CDR1 GTSNPN and CDR2 SVGIG (reference sequence). V trimming: 0 bases; J trimming: 3 bases; junction bases outside the gene matches: 2. The CDR3 sequence is 14 residues long. As DNA, the CDR3 is TGTGCCTGGAGTGTCAGGGGGGTCAATCAGCCCCAGCATTTT. Its translation is CAWSVRGVNQPQHF. The full variable domain, in which reference TRBV30 and TRBJ1-5 provide the parts outside the CDR3, is SQTIHQWPATLVQPVGSPLSLECTVEGTSNPNLYWYRQAAGRGLQLLFYSVGIGQISSEVPQNLSASRPQDRQFILSSKKLLLSDSGFYLCAWSVRGVNQPQHFGDGTRLSIL.

The CDR3 reads CASSTGQGRFHEQYF. The CDR3 DNA reads as TGTGCCAGTAGTACCGGACAGGGGAGGTTCCACGAGCAGTACTTC. The chain combines TRBV19 with TRBJ2-7; TRBD1 aligns across 9 bases. The trim removed 4 bases at V and 5 bases at J, leaving 9 bases unmatched. The germline gives CDR1 LNHDA, CDR2 SQIVND (reference sequence). The CDR3 length is 15 residues. The full variable domain, in which reference TRBV19 and TRBJ2-7 provide the parts outside the CDR3, is DGGITQSPKYLFRKEGQNVTLSCEQNLNHDAMYWYRQDPGQGLRLIYYSQIVNDFQKGDIAEGYSVSREKKESFPLTVTSAQKNPTAFYLCASSTGQGRFHEQYFGPGTRLTVT.

This clone was counted only a few times. The genes are TRBV4-1 and TRBJ1-5, with D perhaps matching TRBD1 (5 bases). V was pared by 8 bases and J by 2 bases, with 22 bases between. Germline V gene lookup returns CDR1 MGHRA and CDR2 YSYEKL. There are 17 residues in the CDR3. CDR3 sequence reads: CASDDLYQGTRNQPQHF. CDR3 DNA: TGCGCCAGCGACGACCTATATCAGGGCACTCGCAATCAGCCCCAGCATTTT.

The CDR3 bases are TGTGCCAGCTCACCCTGGCCAGTTGGGGCGCTGGACACTGAAGCTTTCTTT. Its translation is CASSPWPVGALDTEAFF. The chain uses TRBV18 and TRBJ1-1, with TRBD1 as a possible D gene (5 bases). Trimming shortened V by 3 bases and J by 3 bases, and 20 bases separated the two germline ends. The CDR3 spans 17 residues. Germline V CDR1 and CDR2: KGHSH, LQKENI. Based on the CDR3 plus reference TRBV18 and TRBJ1-1, the full variable domain is NAGVMQNPRHLVRRRGQEARLRCSPMKGHSHVYWYRQLPEEGLKFMVYLQKENIIDESGMPKERFSAEFPKEGPSILRIQQVVRGDSAAYFCASSPWPVGALDTEAFFGQGTRLTVV.

This clone has at least ten counts. J is TRBJ1-1 and V is TRBV19, with D uncertain. V dropped 3 bases and J dropped 5 bases, with 13 bases sitting between them. CDR3 length equals 14 residues. In germline, CDR1 is LNHDA, CDR2 SQIVND (reference sequence). The CDR3 loop reads CASSMVLAGTEAFF. CDR3 sequence (DNA): TGTGCCAGTAGTATGGTCCTCGCGGGGACTGAAGCTTTCTTT.

The chain uses TRBV4-2 and TRBJ2-7; TRBD2 agrees at 8 bases. Germline V gene data show CDR1 as LGHNA and CDR2 as YNFKEQ. The length of the CDR3 is 15 residues. V trimming: 3 bases; J trimming: 6 bases; junction bases outside the gene matches: 10. CDR3 DNA: TGTGCCAGCAGCCAGCTTAGCGGGGTCCCGATCGAGCAGTACTTC. It is translated as CASSQLSGVPIEQYF.

As to this clone: Other DNA sequences within the sample encode an identical CDR3. The rearrangement joins TRBV18 to TRBJ1-5, with D hard to call. The CDR3 extends over 13 amino acids. Germline values: CDR1 KGHSH, CDR2 LQKENI. The V gene lost 3 bases and the J gene lost 4 bases, with 7 bases spanning the gap. This CDR3 is CASSPEGNQPQHF. In DNA, the CDR3 is TGTGCCAGCTCACCTGAGGGAAATCAGCCCCAGCATTTT.

CDR3 bases: TGTGCCAGCTCACCAGGGACAGGACGCGGGGAGCTGTTTTTT. It yields the protein CASSPGTGRGELFF. This chain joins TRBV18 and TRBJ2-2; TRBD1 agrees at 8 bases. The CDR3 covers 14 residues. V trimming: 2 bases; J trimming: 7 bases; junction bases outside the gene matches: 3. Per the germline V gene, CDR1 is KGHSH and CDR2 is LQKENI.

V usage is TRBV2 and J usage is TRBJ2-2; D not certain. The CDR3 is made up of 15 amino acids. In germline, CDR1 is SNHLY, CDR2 FYNNEI. Trimming removed 3 bases from V and 2 bases from J, with 10 bases in between. CDR3: CASSEETPNTGELFF. For the CDR3, the DNA is TGTGCCAGCAGTGAGGAGACTCCAAACACCGGGGAGCTGTTTTTT.

V gene TRBV27 combines with J gene TRBJ1-2, with a weak D call TRBD1 (5 bases). Trimming stripped 4 bases from V and 4 bases from J, with 13 bases between. The germline V gene encodes CDR1 MNHEY and CDR2 SMNVEV (reference sequence). The CDR3 has 14 amino acids. CDR3 in DNA: TGTGCCAGCAGTTCCGGCGACAGAACCTATGGCTACACCTTC. Its protein is CASSSGDRTYGYTF.

The V call is TRBV20-1, the J call TRBJ2-5; no reliable D call. V was trimmed by 7 bases and J by 5 bases, leaving 11 bases between them. Germline V gene data show CDR1 as DFQATT and CDR2 as SNEGSKA (reference sequence). This CDR3 spans 11 amino acids. The CDR3 is CSVSQLETQYF. DNA for the CDR3: TGCAGTGTATCTCAGCTTGAGACCCAGTACTTC.